This T cell receptor beta chain was recovered during a study of blood T cell repertoires in COVID-19. At the level of the study: COVID-19 samples, acute and convalescent, were from the United States, Italy and Spain. T cells, B-cell-depleted T cells, or PBMCs supplied cDNA or gDNA.

In the original workflow: Researchers report that nucleated cell counts were estimated from reference gene primer amplification. This table comes from immunoSEQ multiplex PCR, and its TCRdb copy is limited to in-frame clones, with some not included. Clonal size and the V and J genes are those of that table, whereas D and trimming came from the DNA. The sample holds tens of thousands of clones, 65% to 85% seen once. The CDR3 extends over 14 amino acids. Germline values: CDR1 SGHDT, CDR2 YYEEEE. V was trimmed by 0 bases and J by 2 bases, leaving 9 bases between them. The sequenced material came from peripheral blood. This TCR was recovered from a woman aged 60 to 75 with acute or convalescent COVID-19. The chain uses TRBV5-6 and TRBJ2-7, with D unresolved. CDR3 nucleotides: TGTGCCAGCAGCTTGGGGCAGAACGCCTACGAGCAGTACTTC. Its protein is CASSLGQNAYEQYF.